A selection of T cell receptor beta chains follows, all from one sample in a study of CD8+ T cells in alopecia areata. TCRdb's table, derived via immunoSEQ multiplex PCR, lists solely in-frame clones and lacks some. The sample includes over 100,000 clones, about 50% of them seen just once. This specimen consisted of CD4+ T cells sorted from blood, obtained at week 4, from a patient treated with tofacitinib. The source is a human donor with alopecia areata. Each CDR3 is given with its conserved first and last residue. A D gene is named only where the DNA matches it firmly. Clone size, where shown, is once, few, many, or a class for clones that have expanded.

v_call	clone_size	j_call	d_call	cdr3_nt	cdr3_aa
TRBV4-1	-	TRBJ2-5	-	TGCGCCAGCAGCCTACTAGAGATTCAAGAGACCCAGTACTTC	CASSLLEIQETQYF
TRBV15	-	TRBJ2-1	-	TGTGCCACCAGCAGATTACTCGGCCGGGAGCAGTTCTTC	CATSRLLGREQFF
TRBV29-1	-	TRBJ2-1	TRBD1	TGCAGCGTTGAGGCCCCGGGACAGCTCGACAGATTCTTC	CSVEAPGQLDRFF
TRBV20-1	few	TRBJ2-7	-	TGCAGTGCGAACAGGGATTACGAGCAGTACTTC	CSANRDYEQYF
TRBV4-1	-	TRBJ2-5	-	TGCGCCAGCAGCCACGGAAGTGGAGTAAACCAAGAGACCCAGTACTTC	CASSHGSGVNQETQYF
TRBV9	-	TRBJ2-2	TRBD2	TGTGCCAGCAGCGTAGGCGGGAGCACCGGGGAGCTGTTTTTT	CASSVGGSTGELFF
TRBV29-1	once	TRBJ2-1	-	TGCAGCGTTGAACAGATAAACTCCTACAATGAGCAGTTCTTC	CSVEQINSYNEQFF
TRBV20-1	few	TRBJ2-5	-	TGCAGTGCTAGAGACCAAGAGACCCAGTACTTC	CSARDQETQYF
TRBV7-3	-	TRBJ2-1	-	TGTGCCAGCAGCGCCGGTTCCTACAATGAGCAGTTCTTC	CASSAGSYNEQFF
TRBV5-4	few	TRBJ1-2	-	TGTGCCAGCAGAAAGGATCTTGGCTACACCTTC	CASRKDLGYTF
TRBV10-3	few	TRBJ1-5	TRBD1	TGTGCCATCAGCCCCGGGACAGAGGGAAATCAGCCCCAGCATTTT	CAISPGTEGNQPQHF
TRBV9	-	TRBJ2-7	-	TGTGCCAGCAGCGTAGGTGCAGGTGTCTACGAGCAGTACTTC	CASSVGAGVYEQYF
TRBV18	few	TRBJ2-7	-	TGTGCCAGCTCACCCCGGGAAGTTGGGTACGGGCAGTACTTC	CASSPREVGYGQYF
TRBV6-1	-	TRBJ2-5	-	TGTGCCAGCAGTGAACTGGGTGAGACCCAGTACTTC	CASSELGETQYF
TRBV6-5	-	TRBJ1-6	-	TGTGCCAGCAGTTACGGGCAGGGACATTCACCCCTCCACTTT	CASSYGQGHSPLHF
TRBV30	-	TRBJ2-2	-	TGTGCCTGGAGTGTACAGGGCTACACCGGGGAGCTGTTTTTT	CAWSVQGYTGELFF
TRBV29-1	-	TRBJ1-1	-	TGCAGCGCTGCCATGGGACGTGAAGCTTTCTTT	CSAAMGREAFF
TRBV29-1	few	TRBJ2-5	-	TGCAGCGTTGGTTCGGAAAAACGGGGGACCCAGTACTTC	CSVGSEKRGTQYF
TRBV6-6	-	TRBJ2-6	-	TGTGCCAGCAGTTACTCGAGCAGCTCTGGGGCCAACGTCCTGACTTTC	CASSYSSSSGANVLTF
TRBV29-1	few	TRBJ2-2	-	TGCAGCGTTGAGGGCAGGACGAACACCGGGGAGCTGTTTTTT	CSVEGRTNTGELFF
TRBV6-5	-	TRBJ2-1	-	TGTGCCACCCTGGAAAACAATGAGCAGTTCTTC	CATLENNEQFF
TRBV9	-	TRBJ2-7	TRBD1	TGTGCCAGCAGCCGGGACAGGGGTTCCTACGAGCAGTACTTC	CASSRDRGSYEQYF
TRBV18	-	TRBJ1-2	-	TGTGCCAGCTCATTGAGTGACAGGCCCGCACGCGGCTACACCTTC	CASSLSDRPARGYTF
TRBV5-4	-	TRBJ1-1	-	TGTGCCAGCAGCCTTCCCCCGGGGGCGCCGGCTGAAGCTTTCTTT	CASSLPPGAPAEAFF
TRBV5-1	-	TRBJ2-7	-	TGCGCCAGCAGCTTGGATTGGACGACCGAGCAGTACTTC	CASSLDWTTEQYF
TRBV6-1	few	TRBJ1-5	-	TGTGCCAGCAGCCCCCAACGGGATTGGGCCCAGCATTTT	CASSPQRDWAQHF
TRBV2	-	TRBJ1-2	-	TGTGCCAGCAGTGAAACGGGGGGCTATGGCTACACCTTC	CASSETGGYGYTF
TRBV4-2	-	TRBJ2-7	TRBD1	TGTGCCAGCAGATTAACTGGGGACAGCTCCTACGAGCAGTACTTC	CASRLTGDSSYEQYF
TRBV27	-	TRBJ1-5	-	TGTGCCAGCAGTTTAGAGGGAGTCGGCAATCAGCCCCAGCATTTT	CASSLEGVGNQPQHF
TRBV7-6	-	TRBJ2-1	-	TGTGCCAGCAGCCTCCTCTACAATGAGCAGTTCTTC	CASSLLYNEQFF
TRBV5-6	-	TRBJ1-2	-	TGTGCCAGCAGCCCGCAACAGCGACGATATGGCTACACCTTC	CASSPQQRRYGYTF
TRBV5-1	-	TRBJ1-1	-	TGCGCCAGCAAGCCTTATCCTGGGTCGAACACTGAAGCTTTCTTT	CASKPYPGSNTEAFF
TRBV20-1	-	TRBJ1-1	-	TGCAGTGCTAGAGATAGGGCTGAAGCTTTCTTT	CSARDRAEAFF
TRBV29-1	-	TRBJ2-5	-	TGCAGCGTTGTGGAGGGGGCAGGGAACCAAGAGACCCAGTACTTC	CSVVEGAGNQETQYF
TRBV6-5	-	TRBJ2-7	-	TGTGCCAGCAGTTACGATGGCAGGGCCACCTACGAGCAGTACTTC	CASSYDGRATYEQYF
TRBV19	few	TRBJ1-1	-	TGTGCCAGTAGTTATAAGGGGAACACTGAAGCTTTCTTT	CASSYKGNTEAFF
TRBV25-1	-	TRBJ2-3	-	TGTGCCAGCAATGGAATCACAGATACGCAGTATTTT	CASNGITDTQYF
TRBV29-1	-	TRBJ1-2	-	TGCAGCGCTGGGGACTATGGCTACACCTTC	CSAGDYGYTF
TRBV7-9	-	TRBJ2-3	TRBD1	TGTGCCAGCAGCCCATCCCGGGACAGGGTAGTAGATACGCAGTATTTT	CASSPSRDRVVDTQYF
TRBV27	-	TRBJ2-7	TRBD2	TGTGCCAGCAGTTTAACTAGCGGGTCTCCCTACGAGCAGTACTTC	CASSLTSGSPYEQYF
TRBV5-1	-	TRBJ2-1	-	TGCGCCAGCAGCTTGGGTTCAGCGGACAACTACAATGAGCAGTTCTTC	CASSLGSADNYNEQFF
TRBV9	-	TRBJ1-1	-	TGTGCCAGCAGCGTCCTTACCTCGGGGGGTGAAGCTTTCTTT	CASSVLTSGGEAFF
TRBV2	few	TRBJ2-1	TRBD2	TGTGCCAGCACCCCCCCAGCGGGACGGTTCTTC	CASTPPAGRFF
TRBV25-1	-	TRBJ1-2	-	TGTGCCAGCAGTGAATCCCTGGACAAAAACTATGGCTACACCTTC	CASSESLDKNYGYTF
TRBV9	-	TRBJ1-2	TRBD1	TGTGCCAGCAGCCCCGGAGGGACAGGGAGGTATGGCTACACCTTC	CASSPGGTGRYGYTF
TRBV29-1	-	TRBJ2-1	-	TGCAGCGTTGAAGACAGGGACAATGAGCAGTTCTTC	CSVEDRDNEQFF
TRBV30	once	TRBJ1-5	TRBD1	TGTGCCTGGGCGACAGGGGGAGGGCAGCCCCAGCATTTT	CAWATGGGQPQHF
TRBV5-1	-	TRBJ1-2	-	TGCGCCAGCTCTGAATTGAAAAACTATGGCTACACCTTC	CASSELKNYGYTF
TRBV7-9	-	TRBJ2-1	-	TGTGCCAGCAGCTTAATGAGCTCCTACAATGAGCAGTTCTTC	CASSLMSSYNEQFF
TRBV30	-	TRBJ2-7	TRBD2	TGTGCCTGGACAGCGGGAGCCCACTACGAGCAGTACTTC	CAWTAGAHYEQYF
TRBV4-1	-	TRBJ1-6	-	TGCGCCAGCAGCCAAGACCCAGACTCCTATAATTCACCCCTCCACTTT	CASSQDPDSYNSPLHF
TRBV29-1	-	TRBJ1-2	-	TGCAGCGTTGCCACATGGGATGGCTACACCTTC	CSVATWDGYTF
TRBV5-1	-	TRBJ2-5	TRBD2	TGCGCCAGCAGCTTGAGCGGGGGAGGTGGAGAGACCCAGTACTTC	CASSLSGGGGETQYF
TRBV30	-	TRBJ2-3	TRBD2	TGTGCCTGGACCAGCGGGGGTAGGCAGTATTTT	CAWTSGGRQYF